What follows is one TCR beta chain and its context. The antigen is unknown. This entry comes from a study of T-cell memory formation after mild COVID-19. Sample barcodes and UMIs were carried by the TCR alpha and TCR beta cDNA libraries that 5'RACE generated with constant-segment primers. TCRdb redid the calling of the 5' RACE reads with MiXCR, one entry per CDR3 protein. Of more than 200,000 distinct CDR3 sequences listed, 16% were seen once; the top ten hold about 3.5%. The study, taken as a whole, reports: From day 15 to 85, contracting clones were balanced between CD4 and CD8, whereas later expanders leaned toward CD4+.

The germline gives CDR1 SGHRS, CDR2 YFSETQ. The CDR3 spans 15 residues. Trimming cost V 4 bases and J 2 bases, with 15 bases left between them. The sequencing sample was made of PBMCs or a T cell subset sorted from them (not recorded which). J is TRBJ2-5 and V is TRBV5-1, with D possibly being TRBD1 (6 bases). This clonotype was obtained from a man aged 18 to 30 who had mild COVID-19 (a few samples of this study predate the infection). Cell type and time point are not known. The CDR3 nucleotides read TGCGCCAGCAGCACCGCGCAGGGGCGGCAAGAGACCCAGTACTTC. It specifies CASSTAQGRQETQYF. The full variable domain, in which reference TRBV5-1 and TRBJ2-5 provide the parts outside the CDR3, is KAGVTQTPRYLIKTRGQQVTLSCSPISGHRSVSWYQQTPGQGLQFLFEYFSETQRNKGNFPGRFSGRQFSNSRSEMNVSTLELGDSALYLCASSTAQGRQETQYFGPGTRLLVL.